These 9 T cell receptor beta chains were all obtained from the same sample, sequenced in a study of identical twins. One entry per CDR3 protein results from TCRdb running MiXCR on the 5' RACE reads. The sample records more than 400,000 distinct CDR3 sequences, 15% being singletons. The same sample was also used in a study of yellow fever vaccine responses in identical twins.

Sequencing was done on a sample of CD4+ T cells sorted from blood. The receptor source for this set is a woman aged 18-29 years in good health.

This clonotype was seen ten or more times. The rearrangement joins TRBV5-1 to TRBJ2-1; 10 bases fit TRBD2. Trimming removed 0 bases from V and 6 bases from J; junction bases left unmatched: 3. CDR3 length equals 15 residues. CDR1 is SGHRS, CDR2 YFSETQ, per germline. CDR3: CASSLVLAGVNEQFF. CDR3 bases: TGCGCCAGCAGCTTGGTTCTAGCGGGGGTCAATGAGCAGTTCTTC.

This clonotype has only a few counts. This chain uses TRBV18 with TRBJ1-2, with D unresolved. V lost 6 bases and J 0 bases, leaving 17 bases between the germline ends. Germline V gives CDR1 KGHSH, CDR2 LQKENI. This CDR3 contains 16 residues. The CDR3 region has the DNA TGTGCCAGCTCGCCGGGCAAGGGTGATTCTAACTATGGCTACACCTTC. This translates into CASSPGKGDSNYGYTF.

The genes are TRBV7-9 and TRBJ2-7; TRBD2 might be the D (7 bases). The CDR3 consists of 16 residues. Germline V gives CDR1 SEHNR, CDR2 FQNEAQ (reference sequence). V was pared by 5 bases and J by 5 bases, with 22 bases between. The CDR3, as DNA: TGTGCCAGCAGCCCAACTAGCGTGTGGGGGCCCAACGAGCAGTACTTC. Protein product: CASSPTSVWGPNEQYF.

This chain connects TRBV5-1 to TRBJ2-2; TRBD1 might be the D (6 bases). The CDR3 spans 16 residues. In germline, CDR1 is SGHRS, CDR2 YFSETQ. V was pared by 4 bases and J by 4 bases, with 17 bases between. CDR3 in amino acids: CASSPVGGAGTGELFF. Here the CDR3 DNA reads TGCGCCAGCAGCCCGGTAGGGGGTGCGGGCACCGGGGAGCTGTTTTTT.

The V gene is TRBV20-1, the J gene TRBJ2-2, with D tentatively TRBD2 (6 bases). The CDR3 contains 13 residues. The germline V and J ends were trimmed by 6 bases and 4 bases, with 12 bases remaining between them. Germline V gives CDR1 DFQATT, CDR2 SNEGSKA (reference sequence). The CDR3 bases are TGCAGTGCCGCCCGGAGGGGCACCGGGGAGCTGTTTTTT. It is translated as CSAARRGTGELFF.

The rearrangement joins TRBV5-1 to TRBJ2-7; D remains ambiguous. The CDR3 consists of 16 residues. Germline V gives CDR1 SGHRS, CDR2 YFSETQ. Trimming cost V 0 bases and J 2 bases, with 15 bases left between them. This CDR3 reads CASSLAREGRTYEQYF. Written as DNA, the CDR3 is TGCGCCAGCAGCTTGGCCCGTGAAGGGCGTACCTACGAGCAGTACTTC.

This clonotype was found a few times. This chain connects TRBV29-1 to TRBJ2-1; D remains ambiguous. Germline V lookup: CDR1 SQVTM, CDR2 ANQGSEA. The V end lost 6 bases, the J end lost 6 bases, and 12 bases lay between the germline ends. This CDR3 contains 12 residues. CDR3 amino acids: CSVGRLTNEQFF. The CDR3 DNA is TGCAGCGTCGGCAGGTTGACCAATGAGCAGTTCTTC.

Only a few counts were recorded for this clonotype. The chain has TRBV20-1 and TRBJ2-4; D uncertain. V lost 3 bases and J 3 bases, leaving 15 bases between the germline ends. The CDR3 extends over 15 amino acids. Germline CDR1 reads DFQATT; CDR2 reads SNEGSKA (reference sequence). This chain's CDR3 is CSARVSGHDKNIQYF. The CDR3 DNA is TGCAGTGCTAGGGTATCGGGCCATGACAAAAACATTCAGTACTTC.

This clonotype showed up just a few times. This sequence joins TRBV7-7 and TRBJ1-4; D remains unclear. Germline values: CDR1 SSHAT, CDR2 FNYEAQ (reference sequence). The CDR3 extends over 14 amino acids. V was pared by 5 bases and J by 7 bases, with 14 bases between. The CDR3 loop is CASSPGSGIEKLFF. CDR3 DNA: TGTGCCAGCAGCCCGGGGTCGGGGATTGAAAAACTGTTTTTT.